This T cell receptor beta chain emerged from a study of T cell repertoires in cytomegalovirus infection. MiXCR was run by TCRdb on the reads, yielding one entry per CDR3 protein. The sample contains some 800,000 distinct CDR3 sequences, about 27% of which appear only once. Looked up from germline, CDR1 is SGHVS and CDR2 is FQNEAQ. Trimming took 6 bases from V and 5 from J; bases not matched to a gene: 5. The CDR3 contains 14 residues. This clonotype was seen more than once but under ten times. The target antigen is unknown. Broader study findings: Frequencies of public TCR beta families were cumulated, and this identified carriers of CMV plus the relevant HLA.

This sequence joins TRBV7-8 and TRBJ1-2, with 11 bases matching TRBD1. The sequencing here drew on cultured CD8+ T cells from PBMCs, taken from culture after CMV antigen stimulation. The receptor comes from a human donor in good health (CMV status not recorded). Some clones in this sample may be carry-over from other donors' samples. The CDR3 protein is CASSKGTGGYGYTF. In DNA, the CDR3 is TGTGCCAGCAGTAAGGGGACAGGGGGTTATGGCTACACCTTC.